This T cell receptor (beta chain) comes out of a study of T cell changes during pregnancy in multiple sclerosis. With V trimmed by 1 base and J by 4 bases, 1 base remained unmatched. The CDR3 sequence is 15 residues long. Germline V gene data show CDR1 as MGHRA and CDR2 as YSYEKL. TCRdb's copy holds only in-frame clones and misses some; the assay was immunoSEQ multiplex PCR. The repertoire includes 70,000 to 75,000 clones, over 85% of them detected once, and approximately 2% sits in the top ten. The sequence was obtained from a female donor in good health, enrolled as a control in a pregnancy study. The source material was peripheral blood, sampled in the second trimester of pregnancy. The chain uses TRBV4-1 and TRBJ2-7, with 13 positions matching TRBD2. CDR3 bases: TGCGCCAGCAGCCAAGGACTAGCGGGGGGTTACGAGCAGTACTTC. Its translation: CASSQGLAGGYEQYF.